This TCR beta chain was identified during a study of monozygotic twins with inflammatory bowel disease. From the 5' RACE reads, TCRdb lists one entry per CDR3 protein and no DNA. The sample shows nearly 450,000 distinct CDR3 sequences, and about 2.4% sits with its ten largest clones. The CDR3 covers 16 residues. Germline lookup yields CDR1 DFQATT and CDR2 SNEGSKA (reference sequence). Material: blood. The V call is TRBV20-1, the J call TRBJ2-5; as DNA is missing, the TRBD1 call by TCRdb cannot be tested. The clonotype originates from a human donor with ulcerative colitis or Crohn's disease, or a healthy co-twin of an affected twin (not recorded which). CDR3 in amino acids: CSARDWAGARQETQYF.